This TCR beta chain was obtained from a study of cytomegalovirus exposure and HLA in healthy donors. CDR1 is SEHNR and CDR2 is FQNEAQ in the germline V gene (reference sequence). This CDR3 is 14 amino acids long. Trimming removed 7 bases from V and 7 bases from J; junction bases left unmatched: 10. Vbeta (60) and Jbeta (13) primers were used in the PCR. Profiled with immunoSEQ multiplex PCR; TCRdb holds only in-frame clones, not every one. The repertoire has 200,000 or so clones, approximately 80% of them found once; the top ten carry roughly 0.71%. Sequencing input: PBMCs. The clonotype comes from a boy between 2 and 10 years old in good health and CMV-seronegative. V gene TRBV7-9 combines with J gene TRBJ2-3; 8 bases align to TRBD2. In DNA form, the CDR3 reads TGTGCCAGCACCGGACCTAGCGGGCCAAATACGCAGTATTTT. Translating it yields CASTGPSGPNTQYF. The full variable domain, its missing parts supplied by reference TRBV7-9 and TRBJ2-3, is DTGVSQNPRHKITKRGQNVTFRCDPISEHNRLYWYRQTLGQGPEFLTYFQNEAQLEKSRLLSDRFSAERPKGSFSTLEIQRTEQGDSAMYLCASTGPSGPNTQYFGPGTRLTVL.